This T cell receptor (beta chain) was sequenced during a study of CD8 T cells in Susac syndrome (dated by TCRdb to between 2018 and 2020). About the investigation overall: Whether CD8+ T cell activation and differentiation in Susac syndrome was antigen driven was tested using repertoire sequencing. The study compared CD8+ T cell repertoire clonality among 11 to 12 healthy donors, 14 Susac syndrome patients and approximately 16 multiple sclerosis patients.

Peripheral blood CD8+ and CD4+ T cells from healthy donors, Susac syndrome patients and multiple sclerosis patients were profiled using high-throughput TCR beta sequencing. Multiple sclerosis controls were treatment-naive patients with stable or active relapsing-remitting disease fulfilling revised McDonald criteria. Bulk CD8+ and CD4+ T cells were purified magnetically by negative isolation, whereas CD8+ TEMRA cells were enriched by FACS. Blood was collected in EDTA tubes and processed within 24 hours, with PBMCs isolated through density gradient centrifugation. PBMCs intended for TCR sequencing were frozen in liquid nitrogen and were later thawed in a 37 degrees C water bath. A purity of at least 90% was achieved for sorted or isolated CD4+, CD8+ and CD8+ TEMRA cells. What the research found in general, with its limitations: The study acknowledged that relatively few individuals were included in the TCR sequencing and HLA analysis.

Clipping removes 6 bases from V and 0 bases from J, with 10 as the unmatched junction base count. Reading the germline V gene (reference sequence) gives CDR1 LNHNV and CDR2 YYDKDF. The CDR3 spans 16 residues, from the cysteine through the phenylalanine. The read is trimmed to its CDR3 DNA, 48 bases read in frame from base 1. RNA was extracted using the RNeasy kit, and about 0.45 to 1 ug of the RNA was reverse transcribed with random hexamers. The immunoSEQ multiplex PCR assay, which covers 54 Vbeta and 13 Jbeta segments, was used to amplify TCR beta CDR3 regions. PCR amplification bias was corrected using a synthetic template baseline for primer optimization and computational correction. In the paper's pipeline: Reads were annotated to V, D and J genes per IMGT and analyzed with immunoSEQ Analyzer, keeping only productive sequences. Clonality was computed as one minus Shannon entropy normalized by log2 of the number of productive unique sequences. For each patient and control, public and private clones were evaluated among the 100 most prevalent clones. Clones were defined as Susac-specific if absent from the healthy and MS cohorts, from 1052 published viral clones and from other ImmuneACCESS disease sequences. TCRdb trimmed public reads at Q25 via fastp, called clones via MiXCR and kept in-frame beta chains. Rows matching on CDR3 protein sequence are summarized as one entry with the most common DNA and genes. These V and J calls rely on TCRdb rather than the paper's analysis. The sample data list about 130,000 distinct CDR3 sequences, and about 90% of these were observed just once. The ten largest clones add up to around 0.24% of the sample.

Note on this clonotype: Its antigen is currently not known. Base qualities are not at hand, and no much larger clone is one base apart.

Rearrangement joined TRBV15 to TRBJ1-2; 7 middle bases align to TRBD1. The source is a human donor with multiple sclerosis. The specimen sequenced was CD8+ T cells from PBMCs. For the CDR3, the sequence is CATRTRDSDSNYGYTF. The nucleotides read TGTGCCACCAGGACCCGGGACAGCGACTCTAACTATGGCTACACCTTC.